What follows are 18 T cell receptor beta chains derived from one specimen sequenced in a study of blood T cell repertoires in COVID-19. Clones were read by immunoSEQ multiplex PCR, and TCRdb kept only the in-frame ones, dropping some. The sample lists 150,000 to 200,000 clones, roughly 77% seen once, with 6% in the top ten. Material for sequencing was peripheral blood. These receptors were collected from a woman in her forties with COVID-19, enrolled during active disease.

This sequence joins TRBV7-2 and TRBJ2-2; 9 bases match TRBD2. Per the germline V gene, CDR1 is SGHTA and CDR2 is FQGNSA. Trimming cost V 6 bases and J 6 bases; bases outside gene matches: 8. CDR3 size: 15 residues. The CDR3 sequence is CASRMASGMPGELFF. For the CDR3, the DNA is TGTGCCAGCAGAATGGCTAGCGGGATGCCCGGGGAGCTGTTTTTT.

The chain recombines TRBV7-6 with TRBJ1-2; 7 positions match TRBD1. After removal of 0 bases from V and 4 bases from J, the junction contained 5 bases not matched to a gene. This CDR3 has 15 amino acids. CDR1 and CDR2 from the germline V gene are SGHVS and FNYEAQ. The CDR3 nucleotides read TGTGCCAGCAGCTTAGCGCGGACAGGAACCTATGGCTACACCTTC. It translates to CASSLARTGTYGYTF.

This sequence joins TRBV7-8 and TRBJ1-2; tentatively, D is TRBD1 (6 bases). This CDR3 spans 14 amino acids. Germline V gene lookup returns CDR1 SGHVS and CDR2 FQNEAQ. Trimming stripped 1 base from V and 2 bases from J, with 8 bases between. CDR3 loop: CASSLVQGNYGYTF. The CDR3 bases are TGTGCCAGCAGCTTAGTCCAGGGGAACTATGGCTACACCTTC.

The chain is built from TRBV19 and TRBJ2-3, with a weak D call TRBD2 (6 bases). This CDR3 has 15 residues. Germline V gives CDR1 LNHDA, CDR2 SQIVND (reference sequence). Trimming left V 0 bases short and J 3 bases short, with 10 bases between. The DNA for the CDR3 is TGTGCCAGTAGTATAGAGGCGGGGAGAACAGATACGCAGTATTTT. Translating it yields CASSIEAGRTDTQYF.

The chain recombines TRBV10-2 with TRBJ2-7, with 10 nucleotides matching TRBD1. Trimming removed 5 bases from V and 5 bases from J; junction bases left unmatched: 6. The CDR3 runs to 14 residues. Germline V gene sequence: CDR1 WSHSY, CDR2 SAAADI. CDR3 nucleotides: TGCGCCAGCAGTCGACAGGGGGCGCTGGACGAGCAGTACTTC. Protein product: CASSRQGALDEQYF.

The V call is TRBV7-9, the J call TRBJ1-1, with 7 bases that match TRBD1. This CDR3 spans 15 amino acids. In germline, CDR1 is SEHNR, CDR2 FQNEAQ (reference sequence). After removal of 2 bases from V and 0 bases from J, the junction contained 3 bases not matched to a gene. CDR3 sequence (DNA): TGTGCCAGCAGCTTATCGACAGGGTTGAACACTGAAGCTTTCTTT. Its translation: CASSLSTGLNTEAFF.

V usage is TRBV7-2 and J usage is TRBJ2-7; 13 nucleotides agree with TRBD2. Per germline, CDR1 SGHTA and CDR2 FQGNSA. The CDR3 is 15 residues long. V trimming: 6 bases; J trimming: 4 bases; junction bases outside the gene matches: 6. The CDR3 sequence is CASRLAGGPQYEQYF. In nucleotides, the CDR3 is TGTGCCAGCAGACTAGCGGGAGGGCCTCAATACGAGCAGTACTTC.

The chain combines TRBV30 with TRBJ2-7; D may be TRBD1 (6 bases). Trimming pared 4 bases from V and 3 bases from J, leaving 13 bases between. The germline CDR1 and CDR2 sequences are GTSNPN and SVGIG (reference sequence). This CDR3 comprises 13 residues. The CDR3 DNA reads TGTGCCTGGACCCTACAGGGTGTCTACGAGCAGTACTTC. Amino acids: CAWTLQGVYEQYF.

V and J are TRBV19 and TRBJ2-1; the match to TRBD1 covers 7 bases. Losses at the gene ends were 7 bases for V and 9 bases for J; bases not matched to a gene: 9. Germline CDR1 reads LNHDA; CDR2 reads SQIVND (reference sequence). This CDR3 is 13 amino acids long. The CDR3 DNA reads as TGTGCCAGTAACAGACAGTGGACAGGTGAGCAGTTCTTC. Translating it yields CASNRQWTGEQFF.

In nucleotides, the CDR3 is TGTGCCAGCAGTGAAAGAGGCACCGGGGAGCTGTTTTTT. Protein product: CASSERGTGELFF. The chain is built from TRBV2 and TRBJ2-2, with no clear D. Trimming shortened V by 2 bases and J by 4 bases, and 5 bases separated the two germline ends. There are 13 residues in the CDR3. The germline V gene encodes CDR1 SNHLY and CDR2 FYNNEI.

This clone has just one count. This chain uses TRBV4-3 with TRBJ1-1; perhaps TRBD1 as D (5 bases). Germline loops: CDR1 LGHNA, CDR2 YSLEER. V gave up 3 bases and J gave up 4 bases, with 12 bases separating them. This CDR3 has 14 residues. The CDR3 sequence is CASSQQRQGTEAFF. The CDR3 DNA sequence: TGCGCCAGCAGCCAGCAACGCCAGGGCACTGAAGCTTTCTTT.

The chain employs TRBV19 and TRBJ2-2; 8 bases map to TRBD2. Unmatched junction bases numbered 12, after V lost 10 bases and J lost 5 bases. CDR3 length: 15 amino acids. Germline values: CDR1 LNHDA, CDR2 SQIVND (reference sequence). The CDR3 DNA sequence: TGTGCCACGAGGCCAGGGGCGGGGGGTACCGGGGAGCTGTTTTTT. This encodes CATRPGAGGTGELFF.

The chain links TRBV6-2 or TRBV6-3 to TRBJ2-3, with 11 bases lining up with TRBD2. Germline CDR1 and CDR2: MNHEY and SVGEGT. This CDR3 spans 16 amino acids. Trimming cost V 5 bases and J 5 bases; bases outside gene matches: 9. CDR3 sequence reads: CASSPHSGGAKDTQYF. CDR3 sequence (DNA): TGTGCCAGCAGTCCCCATAGCGGGGGGGCCAAAGATACGCAGTATTTT.

V is TRBV25-1 and J is TRBJ1-3; D possibly corresponds to TRBD1 (5 bases). The V and J ends lost 0 bases and 0 bases respectively, with 6 bases between them. CDR3 length: 15 residues. The V gene's germline CDR1 is MGHDK and CDR2 SYGVNS. The DNA of the CDR3 is TGTGCCAGCAGTGAATATCAGGGCTCTGGAAACACCATATATTTT. Residues: CASSEYQGSGNTIYF.

The chain employs TRBV7-8 and TRBJ1-2; D is unclear. Between the trimmed V and J ends, which lost 5 bases and 12 bases, there was a span of 16 bases. Germline values: CDR1 SGHVS, CDR2 FQNEAQ. The CDR3 contains 12 residues. Written as DNA, the CDR3 is TGTGCCAGCAGCCCCCCCGCTGGAGTTAACACCTTC. Translating it yields CASSPPAGVNTF.

This clone was picked up a small number of times. CDR3 loop: CASTARGSGVYNEQFF. The CDR3 DNA is TGCGCCAGCACCGCCCGAGGGAGCGGAGTCTACAATGAGCAGTTCTTC. This sequence joins TRBV10-2 and TRBJ2-1; TRBD2 is a possible D gene (5 bases). Germline CDR1 and CDR2: WSHSY and SAAADI. This CDR3 is 16 amino acids long. V gave up 7 bases and J gave up 3 bases, with 19 bases separating them.

This clone was observed a few times. The V call is TRBV6-6, the J call TRBJ1-2; no reliable D call. The ends were cut back, 3 bases at V and 8 bases at J, with 16 bases in the middle. The CDR3 loop spans 14 amino acids. Germline values: CDR1 MNHNY, CDR2 SVGAGI (reference sequence). The CDR3 coding sequence is TGTGCCAGCAGTTATAGCGCGCGCTATGGAGGCTACACCTTC. This gives the protein CASSYSARYGGYTF.

The gene calls are TRBV19 and TRBJ2-7; maybe TRBD1 (6 bases). The CDR3 contains 12 residues. V gave up 8 bases and J gave up 4 bases, with 12 bases separating them. Germline-derived CDR1 and CDR2 are LNHDA and SQIVND (reference sequence). This chain's CDR3 is CASSPRGYEQYF. CDR3 in DNA: TGTGCCAGTTCCCCCAGGGGTTACGAGCAGTACTTC.